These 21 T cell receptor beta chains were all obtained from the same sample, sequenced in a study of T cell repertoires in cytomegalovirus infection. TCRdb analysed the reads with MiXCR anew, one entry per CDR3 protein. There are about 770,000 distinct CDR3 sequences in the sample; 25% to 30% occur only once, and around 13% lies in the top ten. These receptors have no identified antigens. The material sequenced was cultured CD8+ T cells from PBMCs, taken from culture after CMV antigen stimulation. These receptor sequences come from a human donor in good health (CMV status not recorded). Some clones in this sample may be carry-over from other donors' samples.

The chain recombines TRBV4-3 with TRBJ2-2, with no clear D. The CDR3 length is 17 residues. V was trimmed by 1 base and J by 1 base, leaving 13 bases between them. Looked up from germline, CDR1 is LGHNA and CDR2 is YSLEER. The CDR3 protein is CASSQGVSGMNTGELFF. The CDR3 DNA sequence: TGCGCCAGCAGCCAAGGCGTTTCCGGAATGAACACCGGGGAGCTGTTTTTT.

The CDR3 nucleotides read TGCAGCGTTGAAGAGCCTAGCGGGGGGGCTAACACCGGGGAGCTGTTTTTT. Residues: CSVEEPSGGANTGELFF. The rearrangement joins TRBV29-1 to TRBJ2-2; 12 bases map to TRBD2. This CDR3 is built from 17 residues. Germline V gene sequence: CDR1 SQVTM, CDR2 ANQGSEA. Trimming at V came to 0 bases and at J to 2 bases, leaving 4 bases not matched to a gene.

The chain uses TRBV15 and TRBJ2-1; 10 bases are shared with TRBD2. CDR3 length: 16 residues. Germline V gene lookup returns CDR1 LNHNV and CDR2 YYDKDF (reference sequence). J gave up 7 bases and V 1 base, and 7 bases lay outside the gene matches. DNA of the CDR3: TGTGCCACCAGCAGAGCCGTAACGGGACTAGCGAATGAGCAGTTCTTC. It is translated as CATSRAVTGLANEQFF.

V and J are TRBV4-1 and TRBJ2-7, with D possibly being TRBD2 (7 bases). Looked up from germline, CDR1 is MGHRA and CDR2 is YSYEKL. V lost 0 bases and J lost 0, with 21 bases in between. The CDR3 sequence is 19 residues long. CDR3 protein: CASSQDQLVGGASSYEQYV. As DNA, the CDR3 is TGCGCCAGCAGCCAAGATCAACTAGTGGGGGGGGCTAGCTCCTACGAGCAGTACGTC.

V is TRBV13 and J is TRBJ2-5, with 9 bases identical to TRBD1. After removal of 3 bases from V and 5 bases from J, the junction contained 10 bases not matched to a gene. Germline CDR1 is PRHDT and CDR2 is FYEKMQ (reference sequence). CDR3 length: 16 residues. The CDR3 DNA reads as TGTGCCAGCAGCTTGGGGGGACAGGGAGTTGGGGAGACCCAGTACTTC. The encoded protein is CASSLGGQGVGETQYF.

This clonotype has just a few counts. CDR3 in amino acids: CASSEARAKSTDTQYF. CDR3 coding DNA: TGTGCCAGCAGTGAAGCTCGGGCGAAATCCACAGATACGCAGTATTTT. The chain couples TRBV2 to TRBJ2-3; D is uncertain. CDR1 SNHLY and CDR2 FYNNEI come from the germline V gene. The CDR3 totals 16 residues. V was trimmed by 0 bases and J by 2 bases, leaving 12 bases between them.

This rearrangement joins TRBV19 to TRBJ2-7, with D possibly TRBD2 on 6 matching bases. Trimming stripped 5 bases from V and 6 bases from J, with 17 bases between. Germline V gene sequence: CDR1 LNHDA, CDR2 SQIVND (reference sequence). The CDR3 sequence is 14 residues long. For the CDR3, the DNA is TGTGCCAGTAGTGCCAGCGGCGGGACCGTCGAGCAGTACTTC. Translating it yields CASSASGGTVEQYF.

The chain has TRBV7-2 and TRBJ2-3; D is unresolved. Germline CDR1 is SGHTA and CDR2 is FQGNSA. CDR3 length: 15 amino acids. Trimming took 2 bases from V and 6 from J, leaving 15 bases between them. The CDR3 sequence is CASSLLGQEEDTQYF. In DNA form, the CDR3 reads TGTGCCAGCAGCTTATTGGGCCAAGAGGAGGATACGCAGTATTTT.

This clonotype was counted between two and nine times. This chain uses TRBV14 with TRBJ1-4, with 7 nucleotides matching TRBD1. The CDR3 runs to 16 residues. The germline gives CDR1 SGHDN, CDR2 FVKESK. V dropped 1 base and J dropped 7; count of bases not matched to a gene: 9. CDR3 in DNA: TGTGCCAGCAGCCAAGGAACCGGGACAGTCGGTGAAAAACTGTTTTTT. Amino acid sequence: CASSQGTGTVGEKLFF.

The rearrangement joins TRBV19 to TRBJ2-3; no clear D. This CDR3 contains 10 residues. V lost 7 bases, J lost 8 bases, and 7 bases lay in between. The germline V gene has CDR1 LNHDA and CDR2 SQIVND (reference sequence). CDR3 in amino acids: CASMGSTQYF. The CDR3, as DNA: TGTGCCAGTATGGGATCTACGCAGTATTTT.

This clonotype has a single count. The DNA of the CDR3 is TGTGCCAGCAGTGCCACAGGGTCGAACACTGAAGCTTTCTTT. It yields the protein CASSATGSNTEAFF. This chain connects TRBV27 to TRBJ1-1; perhaps TRBD1 as D (6 bases). V was shortened by 5 bases and J by 1 base, with 11 bases between the two germline ends. From germline, CDR1 is MNHEY and CDR2 SMNVEV (reference sequence). The CDR3 is 14 amino acids.

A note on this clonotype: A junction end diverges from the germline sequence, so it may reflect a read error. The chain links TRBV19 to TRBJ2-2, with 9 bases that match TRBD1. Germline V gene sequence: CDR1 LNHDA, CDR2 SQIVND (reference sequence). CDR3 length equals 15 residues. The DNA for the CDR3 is TGTGCCAGCAGTAAATACAGGGGGCTCACCGGGGAGCTGTTTTTT. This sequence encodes CASSKYRGLTGELFF.

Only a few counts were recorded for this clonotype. CDR3 region: CASESMNLSYEQYF. The CDR3, as DNA: TGTGCCAGCGAGTCTATGAACCTGTCCTACGAGCAGTACTTC. The chain carries TRBV5-5 and TRBJ2-7; no definite D call. V was trimmed by 7 bases and J by 1 base, leaving 15 bases between them. Germline loops: CDR1 SGHKS, CDR2 YYEKEE (reference sequence). This CDR3 comprises 14 residues.

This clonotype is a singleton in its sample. CDR3 sequence: CASSFSYGTYGYTF. CDR3 DNA sequence: TGTGCCAGCAGCTTCAGCTATGGTACCTATGGCTACACCTTC. The chain combines TRBV7-9 with TRBJ1-2; D gene unclear. Per the germline V gene, CDR1 is SEHNR and CDR2 is FQNEAQ (reference sequence). The CDR3 is made up of 14 amino acids. Trimming shortened V by 3 bases and J by 4 bases, and 12 bases separated the two germline ends.

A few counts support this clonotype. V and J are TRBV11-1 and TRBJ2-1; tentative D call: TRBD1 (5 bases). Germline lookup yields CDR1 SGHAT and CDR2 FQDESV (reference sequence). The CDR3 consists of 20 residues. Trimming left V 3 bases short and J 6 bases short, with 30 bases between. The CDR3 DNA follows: TGTGCCAGCAGCTTGGAGTGGGATATAGGTTGGGGCTACCCTTCCAATGAGCAGTTCTTC. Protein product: CASSLEWDIGWGYPSNEQFF. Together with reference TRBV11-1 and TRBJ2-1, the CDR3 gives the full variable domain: EAEVAQSPRYKITEKSQAVAFWCDPISGHATLYWYRQILGQGPELLVQFQDESVVDDSQLPKDRFSAERLKGVDSTLKIQPAELGDSAMYLCASSLEWDIGWGYPSNEQFFGPGTRLTVL.

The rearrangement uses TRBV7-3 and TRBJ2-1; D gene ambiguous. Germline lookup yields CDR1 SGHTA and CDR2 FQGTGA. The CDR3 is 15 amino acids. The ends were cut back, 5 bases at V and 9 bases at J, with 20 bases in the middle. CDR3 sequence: CASSLSGIRYGEQFF. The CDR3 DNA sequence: TGTGCCAGCAGCCTGTCTGGTATTAGGTACGGTGAGCAGTTCTTC.

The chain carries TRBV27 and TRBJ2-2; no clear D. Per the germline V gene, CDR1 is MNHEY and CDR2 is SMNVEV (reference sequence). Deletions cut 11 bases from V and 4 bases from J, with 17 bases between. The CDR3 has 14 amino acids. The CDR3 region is CASKLSSSTGELFF. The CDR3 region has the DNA TGTGCCTCAAAACTGTCCTCGAGCACCGGGGAGCTGTTTTTT.

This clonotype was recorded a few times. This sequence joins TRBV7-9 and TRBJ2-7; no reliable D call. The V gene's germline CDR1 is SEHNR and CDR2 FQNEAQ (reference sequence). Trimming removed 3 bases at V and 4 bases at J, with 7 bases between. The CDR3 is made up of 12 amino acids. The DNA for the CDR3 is TGTGCCAGCAGCTTCCAAAGTTACGAGCAGTACGTC. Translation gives CASSFQSYEQYV.

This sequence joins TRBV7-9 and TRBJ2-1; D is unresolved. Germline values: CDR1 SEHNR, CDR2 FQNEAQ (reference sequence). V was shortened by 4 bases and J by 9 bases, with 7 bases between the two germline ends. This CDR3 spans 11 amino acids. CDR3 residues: CASSCMREQFF. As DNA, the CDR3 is TGTGCCAGCAGCTGTATGCGTGAGCAGTTCTTC.

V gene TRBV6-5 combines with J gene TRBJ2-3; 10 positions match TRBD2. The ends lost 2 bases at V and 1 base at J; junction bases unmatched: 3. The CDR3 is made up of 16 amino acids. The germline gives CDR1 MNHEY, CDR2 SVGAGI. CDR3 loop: CASSYEAGGRTDTQYF. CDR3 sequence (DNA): TGTGCCAGCAGTTACGAAGCGGGGGGGCGCACAGATACGCAGTATTTT.

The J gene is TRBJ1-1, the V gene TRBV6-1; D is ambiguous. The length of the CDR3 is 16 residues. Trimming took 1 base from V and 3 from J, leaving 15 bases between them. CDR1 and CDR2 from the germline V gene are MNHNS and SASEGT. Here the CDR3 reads CASSEVGFWRDTEAFF. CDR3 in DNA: TGTGCCAGCAGTGAAGTGGGGTTCTGGCGAGACACTGAAGCTTTCTTT.